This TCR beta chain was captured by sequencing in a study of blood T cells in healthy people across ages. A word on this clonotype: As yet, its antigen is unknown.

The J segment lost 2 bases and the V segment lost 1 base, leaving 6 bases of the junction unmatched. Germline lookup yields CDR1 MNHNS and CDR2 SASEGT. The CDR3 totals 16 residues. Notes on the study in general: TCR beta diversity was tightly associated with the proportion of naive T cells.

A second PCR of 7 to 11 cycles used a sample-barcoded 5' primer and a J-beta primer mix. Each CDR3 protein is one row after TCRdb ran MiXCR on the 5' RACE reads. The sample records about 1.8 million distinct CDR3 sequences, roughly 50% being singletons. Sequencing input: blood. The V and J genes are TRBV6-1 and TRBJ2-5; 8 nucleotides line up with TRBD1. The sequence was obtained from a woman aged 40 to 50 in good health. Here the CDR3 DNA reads TGTGCCAGCAGTGAAGACAGGGGGTATGGGCAAGAGACCCAGTACTTC. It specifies CASSEDRGYGQETQYF.